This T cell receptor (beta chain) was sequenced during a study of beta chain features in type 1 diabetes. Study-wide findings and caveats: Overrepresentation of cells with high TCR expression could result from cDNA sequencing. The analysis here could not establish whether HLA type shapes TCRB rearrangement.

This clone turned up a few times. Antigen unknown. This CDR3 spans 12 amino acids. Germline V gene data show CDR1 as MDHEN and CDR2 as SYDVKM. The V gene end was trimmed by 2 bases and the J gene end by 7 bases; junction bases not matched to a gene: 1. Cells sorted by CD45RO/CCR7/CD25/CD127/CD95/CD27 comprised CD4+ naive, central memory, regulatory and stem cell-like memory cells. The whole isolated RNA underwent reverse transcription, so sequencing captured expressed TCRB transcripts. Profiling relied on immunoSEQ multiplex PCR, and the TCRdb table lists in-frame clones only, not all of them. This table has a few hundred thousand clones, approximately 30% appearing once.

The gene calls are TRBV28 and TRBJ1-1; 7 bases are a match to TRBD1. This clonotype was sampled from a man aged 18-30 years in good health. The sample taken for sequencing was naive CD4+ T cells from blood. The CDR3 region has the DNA TGTGCCAGCAGTTTAGGGGACAGTGAAGCTTTCTTT. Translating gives CASSLGDSEAFF.